The clone carrying this T cell receptor beta chain was observed many times. This sample stems from a study of human T cells and chemical hapten exposure. TCRdb ran MiXCR on the RACE reads and lists one entry per CDR3 protein. The table records 350,000 to 450,000 distinct CDR3 sequences, approximately 5% of them present only once. The time point was: pre-sensitization, week 0. Treatment described: therapeutic diphenylcyclopropenone sensitization with weekly scalp DPC. This CDR3 region has 14 residues. The V gene's germline CDR1 is SGDLS and CDR2 YYNGEE. Trimming cost V 4 bases and J 4 bases; bases outside gene matches: 5.

The sequence was obtained from a woman aged 50 to 60 with alopecia areata. Some clones in this sample may be carry-over from other donors' samples. This chain uses TRBV9 with TRBJ1-2, with 9 bases that match TRBD1. The sequencing here drew on whole blood, taken in connection with sensitization to the hapten diphenylcyclopropenone (DPC). The CDR3 DNA sequence: TGTGCCAGCAGCTCGGGACAGGGTCCCTATGGCTACACCTTC. It yields the protein CASSSGQGPYGYTF.